This T cell receptor beta chain derives from a study of cytomegalovirus exposure and HLA in healthy donors. Overall study results and limits: It was fewer than 200 TCR beta chains that were listed as cytomegalovirus-associated. In the 95 to 150 validation repertoires, a later analysis found that first-cohort TCR clusters tended to co-occur. Reports described diagnosis of cytomegalovirus status by the classifier as highly specific and sensitive. The dataset shows that most TCR sequences were rare, while some public TCRs occurred in many donors.

Sequencing used immunoSEQ multiplex PCR; TCRdb keeps in-frame clones, though not all of them. Of about 75,000 clones listed, 70% to 90% are singletons. Germline V gene lookup returns CDR1 MDHEN and CDR2 SYDVKM. There are 16 residues in the CDR3. Trimming stripped 2 bases from V and 4 bases from J, with 17 bases between. Note on this clone: What it binds is unknown.

This chain links TRBV28 with TRBJ1-2; TRBD1 might be the D (5 bases). Sample: PBMCs. This TCR came from a man aged 25 to 45 in good health and CMV-seronegative. CDR3 loop: CASSLGALPVPYGYTF. The CDR3 region has the DNA TGTGCCAGCAGTTTAGGGGCTCTCCCCGTCCCCTATGGCTACACCTTC.